Included here is one T cell receptor (beta chain) sequence, with context. These data come from a study of blood T cell repertoires in COVID-19. Methods used by the authors: Estimation of nucleated cell counts relied on the amplification of reference gene primers. Clones were sequenced by immunoSEQ multiplex PCR, and TCRdb holds only the in-frame ones, with some missing. The V and J calls and the clone size are those of that table, but D and trimming were determined from the DNA. The sample lists approximately 170,000 clones, around 82% seen once, with more than 9% in the top ten. This CDR3 is built from 15 residues. Trimming took off 2 bases at V and 1 base at J, with 11 bases between the two ends. Germline CDR1 reads MNHNS; CDR2 reads SASEGT.

V is TRBV6-1 and J is TRBJ1-1; D unresolved. The clonotype originates from a woman of 80 years or more with active or convalescent COVID-19. What was sequenced was peripheral blood. In DNA form, the CDR3 reads TGTGCCAGCAGTGAATTTGTCAGAAAGAACACTGAAGCTTTCTTT. It yields the protein CASSEFVRKNTEAFF.